Listed below are T cell receptor beta chains from one sample, sequenced in a study of cytomegalovirus exposure and HLA in healthy donors. TCRdb's table, derived via immunoSEQ multiplex PCR, lists solely in-frame clones and lacks some. The table lists 97,000 or so clones, under 70% of them singletons. Sample: PBMCs. These receptors all stem from a man aged 50 or older in good health and CMV-seronegative. Both conserved end residues are part of each CDR3. The D gene is left open where the match is weak. Size is omitted from some rows. Given values are once, few, many or a class for expanded clones.

TRBJ2-5	once	NA	TRBV2	TGTGCCAGCAGCTCGGACGGACTACAAGAGACCCAGTACTTC	CASSSDGLQETQYF
TRBJ1-6	few	NA	TRBV2	TGTGCCAGCAGTGGGACAGCTACAAATTCACCCCTCCACTTT	CASSGTATNSPLHF
TRBJ1-2	NA	TRBD1	TRBV18	TGTGCCAGCGAAGGACAGGGTAACTATGGCTACACCTTC	CASEGQGNYGYTF
TRBJ1-3	few	NA	TRBV6-1	TGTGCCAGCAGTGAAGCTTCTCGGGGCTCTGGAAACACCATATATTTT	CASSEASRGSGNTIYF
TRBJ2-1	once	TRBD2	TRBV18	TGTGCCAGCTCACCCCAGCGGGAGTCCTACAATGAGCAGTTCTTC	CASSPQRESYNEQFF
TRBJ1-5	NA	NA	TRBV29-1	TGCAGCGGGCTAGAAGGGGGGGTCTACCAGCATTTT	CSGLEGGVYQHF
TRBJ1-5	NA	NA	TRBV6-1	TGTGCCAGCAGGGAACCATGGACAGATACCTTTGATAGCAATCAGCCCCAGCATTTT	CASREPWTDTFDSNQPQHF
TRBJ1-5	NA	NA	TRBV7-9	TGTGCCAGCAGCCATGGGGGCAGCTTCAATCAGCCCCAGCATTTT	CASSHGGSFNQPQHF
TRBJ1-2	few	TRBD1	TRBV23-1	TGCGCCAGCAGGCGACAGGGGAACTATGGCTACACCTTC	CASRRQGNYGYTF
TRBJ2-5	NA	NA	TRBV19	TGTGCCAGTAGCGACAGTTACGGGCAAGAGACCCAGTACTTC	CASSDSYGQETQYF
TRBJ1-5	NA	NA	TRBV6-1	TGTGCCACCGTAGTCGGTAACAATCAGCCCCAGCATTTT	CATVVGNNQPQHF
TRBJ2-6	once	NA	TRBV7-9	TGTGCCAGCAGCGGCGGTCGGGACTCTGGGGCCAACGTCCTGACTTTC	CASSGGRDSGANVLTF
TRBJ2-5	once	TRBD2	TRBV5-4	TGTGCCAGCAGCCTGTCGGGACTAGCGGAAGAGACCCAGTACTTC	CASSLSGLAEETQYF
TRBJ2-7	NA	NA	TRBV30	TGTGCCTGCAAAAAGGGGGATAGCTCCTACGAGCAGTACTTC	CACKKGDSSYEQYF
TRBJ2-2	NA	NA	TRBV6-8	TGTGCCAGCAGTTACTCGGTATTATACTCGAACACCGGGGAGCTGTTTTTT	CASSYSVLYSNTGELFF
TRBJ2-1	NA	NA	TRBV4-2	TGTGCCAGCAGCCAGGTTACTAGCCAGACCTACAATGAGCAGTTCTTC	CASSQVTSQTYNEQFF
TRBJ1-5	NA	NA	TRBV2	TGTGCCAGCAGTGTGTCCAGGGTGCAGCCCCAGCATTTT	CASSVSRVQPQHF
TRBJ2-6	few	NA	TRBV6-5	TGTGCCAGCAGTTACGACGCAGGGGCCGGGGCCAACGTCCTGACTTTC	CASSYDAGAGANVLTF
TRBJ2-3	few	TRBD1	TRBV25-1	TGTGCCAGCAGTGGATCGGGACAGGGCGCAGATACGCAGTATTTT	CASSGSGQGADTQYF
TRBJ1-2	once	TRBD1	TRBV19	TGTGCCAGTAGTACCCTGACAGGGGGGTTTAACTATGGCTACACCTTC	CASSTLTGGFNYGYTF
TRBJ1-6	NA	NA	TRBV7-9	TGTGCCAGCAGCTCGGTGGGGGGGGCGAATTCACCCCTCCACTTT	CASSSVGGANSPLHF
TRBJ2-5	NA	TRBD1	TRBV7-2	TGTGCCAGCAGCCCCGAGGACAGGCTCCGTATTTTCCTCCAAGAGACCCAGTACTTC	CASSPEDRLRIFLQETQYF
TRBJ2-7	NA	TRBD2	TRBV6-5	TGTGCCAGCATCGGGACTAGCGGGAGTTACGAGCAGTACTTC	CASIGTSGSYEQYF
TRBJ1-6	NA	NA	TRBV11-2	TGTGCCAGCAGCCCCTCCACCGGGACCTATAATTCACCCCTCCACTTT	CASSPSTGTYNSPLHF
TRBJ2-1	NA	TRBD2	TRBV5-1	TGCGCCAGCAGCTTTTCTAGCGGGGATAGCTCCAATGAGCAGTTCTTC	CASSFSSGDSSNEQFF
TRBJ2-5	NA	NA	TRBV5-1	TGCGCCAGCAGCTGGAGGGTAGGGGCATCCTGGCAAGAGACCCAGTACTTC	CASSWRVGASWQETQYF
TRBJ2-1	few	TRBD1	TRBV29-1	TGCAGCGTGGTAGTAGGGACAGGGGGTGGCGATGAGCAGTTCTTC	CSVVVGTGGGDEQFF
TRBJ1-6	few	NA	TRBV7-2	TGTGCCAGCGCGACACAGGGCTTGTATAATTCACCCCTCCACTTT	CASATQGLYNSPLHF
TRBJ1-1	few	NA	TRBV2	TGTGCCAGCAGTAGGACAGAGGTTTGGATGAACACTGAAGCTTTCTTT	CASSRTEVWMNTEAFF
TRBJ1-1	NA	NA	TRBV5-1	TGCGCCAGCAGTACAGGGTTGGGGAACACTGAAGCTTTCTTT	CASSTGLGNTEAFF
TRBJ2-7	NA	TRBD2	TRBV6-5	TGTGCCAGCAGGTGGACTAGCGGACAAACTTACGAGCAGTACTTC	CASRWTSGQTYEQYF
TRBJ2-7	NA	TRBD1	TRBV4-1	TGCGCCAGCAGCCTCGAGGACAGGGTTTACGAGCAGTACTTC	CASSLEDRVYEQYF
TRBJ2-5	few	TRBD2	TRBV5-1	TGCGCCAGCAGCCGGGCCGGGACTAGCGGAGAGACCCAGTACTTC	CASSRAGTSGETQYF
TRBJ2-3	NA	NA	TRBV27	TGTGCCAGCAGTTTACCCTCAGGGGAGCAGTATTTT	CASSLPSGEQYF
TRBJ2-3	NA	NA	TRBV28	TGTGCCAGCAGTGAAGTCGCGGCTAGCCCAGATACGCAGTATTTT	CASSEVAASPDTQYF
TRBJ2-7	NA	NA	TRBV6-1	TGTGCCAGCAGGGTAATCGGGGGACACGAGCAGTACTTC	CASRVIGGHEQYF
TRBJ1-4	few	TRBD1	TRBV6-5	TGTGCCAGCAGGGCCCCCAAGGGGGCGGGTGAAAAACTGTTTTTT	CASRAPKGAGEKLFF
TRBJ1-1	NA	NA	TRBV2	TGTGCCAGCAAATTACGGTCGCGCAGGGCAAACACTGAAGCTTTCTTT	CASKLRSRRANTEAFF
TRBJ2-5	NA	NA	TRBV29-1	TGCAGCGTTTCCGGGTTGGAGACCCAGTACTTC	CSVSGLETQYF
TRBJ1-6	NA	TRBD1	TRBV2	TGTGCCAGCAGCGGGACAGGTGAAGGGGCACCCCTCCACTTT	CASSGTGEGAPLHF
TRBJ2-7	once	NA	TRBV19	TGTGCCAGTAGTCGGGCTTTCGGGGGTTACGAGCAGTACTTC	CASSRAFGGYEQYF
TRBJ1-4	NA	NA	TRBV18	TGTGCCAGCTCATTTTCCGGGGGTCCCTCGAATGAAAAACTGTTTTTT	CASSFSGGPSNEKLFF
TRBJ2-5	once	TRBD2	TRBV27	TGTGCCAGCAGTTTTTGGGAGGGCGGGGAGCAGTACTTC	CASSFWEGGEQYF
TRBJ2-2	NA	NA	TRBV9	TGTGCCAGCAGCGTAGTACAGGGTGGCCCCGGGGAGCTGTTTTTT	CASSVVQGGPGELFF
TRBJ2-5	NA	NA	TRBV11-2	TGTGCCAGCAGCCCCCAGGGCCGGGAGACCCAGTACTTC	CASSPQGRETQYF
TRBJ1-2	NA	NA	TRBV11-2	TGTGCCAGCAGCTTAGATCGACAGAGTTATGGCTACACCTTC	CASSLDRQSYGYTF
TRBJ2-5	NA	NA	TRBV7-7	TGTGCTAGCAGTTGGGGATCCGGGGGAGAGACCCAGTACTTC	CASSWGSGGETQYF